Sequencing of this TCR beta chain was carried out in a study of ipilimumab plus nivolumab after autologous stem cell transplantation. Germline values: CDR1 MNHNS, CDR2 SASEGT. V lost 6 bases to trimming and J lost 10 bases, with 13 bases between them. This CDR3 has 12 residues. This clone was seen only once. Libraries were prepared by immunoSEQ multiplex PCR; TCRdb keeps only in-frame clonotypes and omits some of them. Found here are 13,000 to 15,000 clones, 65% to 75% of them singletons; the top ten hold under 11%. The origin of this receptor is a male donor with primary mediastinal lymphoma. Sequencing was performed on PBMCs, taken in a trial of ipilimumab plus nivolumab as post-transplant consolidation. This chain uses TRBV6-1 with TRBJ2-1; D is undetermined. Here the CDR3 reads CASSSPGREQFF. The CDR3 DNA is TGTGCCAGCAGCTCCCCCGGCAGGGAGCAGTTCTTC.